Listed here are 9 T cell receptor beta chains from one sample, sequenced in a study of control samples from healthy donors and cancer patients. TCRdb keeps only in-frame clones here, not all; method: immunoSEQ multiplex PCR. This table has about 170,000 clones, 88% appearing once. Material for sequencing was blood. These receptors were taken from a woman aged 25 to 39 in good health.

About this clone: One junction end disagrees with the germline gene, perhaps due to a read error. The chain combines TRBV14 with TRBJ2-2; no clear D gene. The CDR3 has 17 residues. Germline CDR1 and CDR2: SGHDN and FVKESK. The CDR3 DNA sequence: TGTGCCAGGAGCCCGACTGCGGCACACCCGTGCCCCGGGGAGCTGTTTTTT. This encodes CARSPTAAHPCPGELFF.

The gene calls are TRBV7-9 and TRBJ2-2, with no clear D. With 5 bases removed from V and 3 bases from J, the gap between germline ends came to 10 bases. Per germline, CDR1 SEHNR and CDR2 FQNEAQ (reference sequence). This CDR3 region has 14 residues. The CDR3 bases are TGTGCCAGCAGCCAAGACTCGGACACCGGGGAGCTGTTTTTT. Amino acid sequence: CASSQDSDTGELFF. Full variable domain (rest looked up from reference TRBV7-9 and TRBJ2-2): DTGVSQNPRHKITKRGQNVTFRCDPISEHNRLYWYRQTLGQGPEFLTYFQNEAQLEKSRLLSDRFSAERPKGSFSTLEIQRTEQGDSAMYLCASSQDSDTGELFFGEGSRLTVL.

Remarks on this clone: This sample includes further DNA sequences coding for the same CDR3. The chain has TRBV5-1 and TRBJ2-5; D is uncertain. Germline CDR1 is SGHRS and CDR2 is YFSETQ. V dropped 1 base and J dropped 4 bases, with 2 bases sitting between them. The CDR3 runs 11 residues. DNA for the CDR3: TGCGCCAGCAGCTTGAGAGAGACCCAGTACTTC. Translation: CASSLRETQYF.

This clone was observed many times. The CDR3 sequence: CASSVGAYEQYF. CDR3 nucleotide sequence: TGTGCCAGCAGTGTAGGGGCCTACGAGCAGTACTTC. The J gene is TRBJ2-7, the V gene TRBV2, with D perhaps TRBD1 (5 bases). V was clipped by 4 bases and J by 2 bases, with 6 bases between them. The CDR3 runs 12 residues. CDR1 and CDR2 (germline): SNHLY, FYNNEI.

CDR3 in amino acids: CASSLGSASSYNEQFF. Written as DNA, the CDR3 is TGTGCCAGCAGCTTGGGGAGCGCGAGCTCCTACAATGAGCAGTTCTTC. V is TRBV5-4 and J is TRBJ2-1, with D uncertain. The CDR3 consists of 16 residues. Germline-derived CDR1 and CDR2 are SGHNT and YYREEE (reference sequence). V lost 0 bases and J 0 bases, leaving 10 bases between the germline ends.

This sequence joins TRBV3-1 (or the pseudogene TRBV3-2) and TRBJ2-1, with 11 bases that match TRBD2. V was clipped by 2 bases and J by 7 bases; unmatched bases: 4. Per germline, CDR1 LGHDT and CDR2 YNNKEL (reference sequence). The CDR3 totals 15 residues. The CDR3 DNA sequence: TGTGCCAGCAGCCAAATTAGCGGGAGGGTGAATGAGCAGTTCTTC. This encodes CASSQISGRVNEQFF.

The gene calls are TRBV13 and TRBJ2-1; 8 nucleotides align to TRBD2. The germline V gene has CDR1 PRHDT and CDR2 FYEKMQ (reference sequence). There are 14 residues in the CDR3. The V gene end was trimmed by 5 bases and the J gene end by 8 bases; junction bases not matched to a gene: 8. The CDR3 nucleotides are TGTGCCAGCAGCGGCGGGACTAGTCGCTATGAGCAGTTCTTC. Amino acids: CASSGGTSRYEQFF.

This clone appeared a single time. J is TRBJ2-5 and V is TRBV6-1; 13 bases are shared with TRBD2. Germline CDR1 MNHNS, CDR2 SASEGT. The CDR3 length is 17 residues. Trimming removed 1 base from V and 4 bases from J; junction bases left unmatched: 6. CDR3 in amino acids: CASSEDSRLAGGETQYF. CDR3 sequence (DNA): TGTGCCAGCAGTGAAGATTCGCGACTAGCGGGAGGAGAGACCCAGTACTTC.

As DNA, the CDR3 is TGTGCCAGCAGCCCGGACGGGAGAGGGAGGCAGTTCTTC. Protein sequence: CASSPDGRGRQFF. V and J are TRBV3-1 (or the pseudogene TRBV3-2) and TRBJ2-1; the D gene is possibly TRBD2 (6 bases). CDR3 length: 13 residues. V gave up 4 bases and J gave up 12 bases, with 16 bases separating them. Germline assignment: CDR1 LGHDT and CDR2 YNNKEL (reference sequence).